Shown below are 8 T cell receptor beta chains from a single sample sequenced in a study of CD8 T cells in ankylosing spondylitis. TCRdb re-analysed the 5' RACE reads in MiXCR, keeping a single row per CDR3 protein. This sample carries 25,000 to 30,000 distinct CDR3 sequences, about 5.2% of them seen once, and the ten largest clones take less than 2%. The specimen sequenced was blood, either unsorted or a sorted T cell fraction (not recorded which). Receptors were obtained from a female donor with ankylosing spondylitis or in good health (not recorded which).

This clonotype has a count of ten or more. V and J are TRBV9 and TRBJ1-6; D is possibly TRBD1 (5 bases). Germline V gene data show CDR1 as SGDLS and CDR2 as YYNGEE. V was pared by 2 bases and J by 10 bases, with 16 bases between. CDR3 length: 15 residues. CDR3 DNA sequence: TGTGCCAGCAGCGTGGCTTTGGGGGGGGAATCACCCCTCCACTTT. As protein: CASSVALGGESPLHF.

This clonotype has at least ten counts. The chain carries TRBV9 and TRBJ1-6; no clear D gene. This CDR3 region has 15 residues. V lost 3 bases and J lost 10, with 17 bases in between. Germline V gene lookup returns CDR1 SGDLS and CDR2 YYNGEE. DNA for the CDR3: TGTGCCAGCAGCGGACCCGACGGGCGAGGGTCACCCCTCCACTTT. Its translation: CASSGPDGRGSPLHF.

This clonotype has at least ten counts. The CDR3 reads CASSWTGGNNEQFF. The CDR3 region has the DNA TGTGCCAGTTCATGGACAGGGGGGAACAATGAGCAGTTCTTC. This rearrangement joins TRBV9 to TRBJ2-1; 10 bases match TRBD1. Germline lookup yields CDR1 SGDLS and CDR2 YYNGEE. V shed 8 bases and J 5 bases; nucleotides not matched to a gene: 7. CDR3 size: 14 residues. The variable domain in full, completed from reference TRBV9 and TRBJ2-1, reads DSGVTQTPKHLITATGQRVTLRCSPRSGDLSVYWYQQSLDQGLQFLIQYYNGEERAKGNILERFSAQQFPDLHSELNLSSLELGDSALYFCASSWTGGNNEQFFGPGTRLTVL.

This clonotype was seen at least ten times. CDR3 coding DNA: TGTGCCAGCAGCGTTAGCGGGGCCTCCTACGAGCAGTACTTC. Its translation is CASSVSGASYEQYF. This chain connects TRBV9 to TRBJ2-7; TRBD2 matches at 8 bases. The V gene end was trimmed by 2 bases and the J gene end by 0 bases; junction bases not matched to a gene: 1. The CDR3 extends over 14 amino acids. CDR1 is SGDLS, CDR2 YYNGEE, per germline.

This clonotype was counted ten times or more. The chain carries TRBV9 and TRBJ2-5; TRBD1 matches at 7 bases. Germline V gene data show CDR1 as SGDLS and CDR2 as YYNGEE. The ends lost 7 bases at V and 3 bases at J; junction bases unmatched: 0. This CDR3 has 11 amino acids. CDR3 coding DNA: TGTGCCAGCGGGACAGAAGAGACCCAGTACTTC. Protein sequence: CASGTEETQYF.

This clonotype qualifies as medium-sized. The rearrangement joins TRBV9 to TRBJ1-1; 8 positions agree with TRBD1. With V trimmed by 4 bases and J by 8 bases, 4 bases remained unmatched. The CDR3 sequence is 12 residues long. Germline V lookup: CDR1 SGDLS, CDR2 YYNGEE. This CDR3 is CASSSRDREAFF. DNA of the CDR3: TGTGCCAGCAGCTCCCGGGACAGGGAAGCTTTCTTT.

There are many counts of this clonotype. The V call is TRBV9, the J call TRBJ2-3; 11 nucleotides agree with TRBD2. The CDR3 loop spans 15 amino acids. CDR1 is SGDLS, CDR2 YYNGEE, per germline. V trimming: 3 bases; J trimming: 5 bases; junction bases outside the gene matches: 5. CDR3 sequence (DNA): TGTGCCAGCAGCGGCCTAGCGGGGGGTCAAGATACGCAGTATTTT. This translates into CASSGLAGGQDTQYF.

The V gene is TRBV9, the J gene TRBJ2-2, with 14 bases that match TRBD2. The CDR3 contains 15 residues. The germline V gene encodes CDR1 SGDLS and CDR2 YYNGEE. After removal of 4 bases from V and 5 bases from J, the junction contained 1 base not matched to a gene. For the CDR3, the DNA is TGTGCCAGCAGCCGGACTAGCGGGAGGACCGGGGAGCTGTTTTTT. Amino acids: CASSRTSGRTGELFF.